Each of the 17 T cell receptor beta chains below was sequenced from the same sample in a study of blood T cell repertoires in COVID-19. Assay: immunoSEQ multiplex PCR; the TCRdb copy retains only in-frame clones and omits some. Here the sample spans about 100,000 clones, about four fifths being singletons. The sequenced material came from peripheral blood. The receptors here all came from a man between 60 and 75 years old with acute or convalescent COVID-19.

This sequence joins TRBV7-2 and TRBJ1-1; a weak D match, TRBD1 (5 bases). The germline V and J ends were trimmed by 10 bases and 1 base, with 13 bases remaining between them. Per the germline V gene, CDR1 is SGHTA and CDR2 is FQGNSA. CDR3 length: 13 amino acids. This chain's CDR3 is CAINRQRNTEAFF. DNA of the CDR3: TGTGCCATAAACCGACAGAGGAACACTGAAGCTTTCTTT. Full variable domain (missing parts from reference TRBV7-2 and TRBJ1-1): GAGVSQSPSNKVTEKGKDVELRCDPISGHTALYWYRQSLGQGLEFLIYFQGNSAPDKSGLPSDRFSAERTGGSVSTLTIQRTQQEDSAVYLCAINRQRNTEAFFGQGTRLTVV.

The V call is TRBV18, the J call TRBJ1-4; 8 bases align to TRBD1. Germline-derived CDR1 and CDR2 are KGHSH and LQKENI. Trimming took 0 bases from V and 5 from J; bases not matched to a gene: 5. The CDR3 extends over 16 amino acids. The CDR3 bases are TGTGCCAGCTCACCACCGGACACAGGGGGGAATGAAAAACTGTTTTTT. It codes for CASSPPDTGGNEKLFF. Looking up the rest from reference TRBV18 and TRBJ1-4 gives the full variable domain: NAGVMQNPRHLVRRRGQEARLRCSPMKGHSHVYWYRQLPEEGLKFMVYLQKENIIDESGMPKERFSAEFPKEGPSILRIQQVVRGDSAAYFCASSPPDTGGNEKLFFGSGTQLSVL.

This chain joins TRBV27 and TRBJ1-2; possible D gene TRBD1, 6 bases. The CDR3 contains 14 residues. Germline V gives CDR1 MNHEY, CDR2 SMNVEV (reference sequence). V shed 3 bases and J shed 5 bases, with 13 bases lying between them. In DNA, the CDR3 is TGTGCCAGCAGTTTTCACCGGACAGATTATGGCTACACCTTC. Translating gives CASSFHRTDYGYTF.

Note on this clone: The sample has other DNA sequences that encode this CDR3 too. J is TRBJ1-1 and V is TRBV5-1, with TRBD1 as a possible D gene (6 bases). Trimming took 0 bases from V and 1 from J, leaving 7 bases between them. CDR1 is SGHRS and CDR2 is YFSETQ in the germline V gene. The CDR3 is 14 amino acids. The CDR3 region is CASSLGRGNTEAFF. In nucleotides, the CDR3 is TGCGCCAGCAGCTTGGGCAGGGGGAACACTGAAGCTTTCTTT.

The chain has TRBV6-2 or TRBV6-3 and TRBJ1-1, with D possibly TRBD1 on 5 matching bases. The CDR3 loop spans 13 amino acids. With 5 bases removed from V and 1 base from J, the gap between germline ends came to 8 bases. Germline assignment: CDR1 MNHEY and CDR2 SVGEGT. The CDR3 is CASSTGPNTEAFF. DNA for the CDR3: TGTGCCAGCAGTACAGGCCCGAACACTGAAGCTTTCTTT.

This chain links TRBV2 with TRBJ2-1; 7 bases align to TRBD2. CDR3 length equals 13 residues. Per the germline V gene, CDR1 is SNHLY and CDR2 is FYNNEI. V was pared by 10 bases and J by 4 bases, with 7 bases of the junction left unmatched. This CDR3 reads CATIRDYYNEQFF. CDR3 sequence (DNA): TGTGCCACGATCCGGGACTATTACAATGAGCAGTTCTTC.

This sequence joins TRBV7-2 and TRBJ1-1; D is perhaps TRBD1 (6 bases). Germline values: CDR1 SGHTA, CDR2 FQGNSA. Deletions cut 4 bases from V and 3 bases from J, with 15 bases between. The CDR3 covers 15 residues. The CDR3 DNA reads as TGTGCCAGCAGCTCGATCAGGGGTGGTGACACTGAAGCTTTCTTT. Amino acid sequence: CASSSIRGGDTEAFF.

The V gene is TRBV6-6, the J gene TRBJ2-5, with D perhaps matching TRBD2 (5 bases). CDR3 length equals 16 residues. V was clipped by 2 bases and J by 5 bases, with 18 bases between them. Germline-derived CDR1 and CDR2 are MNHNY and SVGAGI (reference sequence). CDR3 nucleotides: TGTGCCAGCAGTTACGGGCCGCCGGCACGGGGTGAGACCCAGTACTTC. It codes for CASSYGPPARGETQYF.

This clone was recorded a few times. This chain joins TRBV3-1 (or the pseudogene TRBV3-2) and TRBJ1-6, with 7 nucleotides matching TRBD1. V lost 6 bases, J lost 8 bases, and 4 bases stayed unmatched. The CDR3 sequence is 13 residues long. The germline CDR1 and CDR2 sequences are LGHDT and YNNKEL (reference sequence). The CDR3 here is CASRTGSDSPLHF. The CDR3 DNA reads as TGTGCCAGCAGGACAGGGTCCGATTCACCCCTCCACTTT.

The sample holds a few counts of this clone. The chain joins TRBV5-6 to TRBJ2-3; D is undetermined. CDR1 is SGHDT and CDR2 is YYEEEE in the germline V gene. Trimming removed 2 bases from V and 3 bases from J, with 13 bases in between. The CDR3 is 15 amino acids. CDR3 sequence: CASSFTRRITDTQYF. DNA for the CDR3: TGTGCCAGCAGCTTTACTCGCAGGATAACAGATACGCAGTATTTT.

The chain employs TRBV11-2 and TRBJ2-7; D is uncertain. Per germline, CDR1 SGHAT and CDR2 FQNNGV. The V end lost 2 bases, the J end lost 3 bases, and 5 bases lay between the germline ends. The CDR3 covers 12 residues. CDR3 loop: CASSLTVYEQYV. The CDR3 DNA reads as TGTGCCAGCAGCTTAACGGTCTACGAGCAGTACGTC.

This chain connects TRBV29-1 to TRBJ2-5, with no clear D. CDR1 is SQVTM, CDR2 ANQGSEA, per germline. The CDR3 loop spans 12 amino acids. V was cut by 4 bases and J by 3 bases, with 9 bases left in between. CDR3 sequence: CSVVRNEETQYF. The CDR3 DNA reads as TGCAGCGTTGTCAGGAACGAAGAGACCCAGTACTTC.

V gene TRBV5-1 combines with J gene TRBJ2-7; the D is unclear. Trimming pared 0 bases from V and 3 bases from J, leaving 13 bases between. The germline CDR1 and CDR2 sequences are SGHRS and YFSETQ. CDR3 length: 15 residues. The CDR3 DNA follows: TGCGCCAGCAGCTTGGGACACAATGAGCACTACGAGCAGTACTTC. Its protein is CASSLGHNEHYEQYF.

The rearrangement joins TRBV6-1 to TRBJ2-5; the D is unclear. V lost 2 bases and J 7 bases, leaving 14 bases between the germline ends. The germline gives CDR1 MNHNS, CDR2 SASEGT. This CDR3 is built from 14 residues. DNA of the CDR3: TGTGCCAGCAGTGAAACGACGGATCCGGGGACCCAGTACTTC. Translation: CASSETTDPGTQYF.

Worth noting for this clone: The same CDR3 also results from other DNA sequences found in this sample. J is TRBJ2-3 and V is TRBV5-1; a possible D gene is TRBD1 (5 bases). The V and J ends lost 0 bases and 6 bases respectively, with 11 bases between them. This CDR3 has 14 amino acids. Germline assignment: CDR1 SGHRS and CDR2 YFSETQ. The CDR3 DNA follows: TGCGCCAGCAGCTTGGCGCAGGGAACGGATACGCAGTATTTT. It translates to CASSLAQGTDTQYF.

V and J are TRBV10-1 and TRBJ2-5; TRBD1 aligns across 10 bases. CDR1 and CDR2 (germline): WNHNN, SYGVQD (reference sequence). Trimming cost V 5 bases and J 4 bases; bases outside gene matches: 10. CDR3 size: 16 residues. This chain's CDR3 is CASSYLRDRGLETQYF. In DNA, the CDR3 is TGCGCCAGCAGTTACCTCCGGGACAGGGGACTAGAGACCCAGTACTTC.

CDR3 bases: TGTGCCAGCAGCTTGATGGCCTCACAAAACTATGGCTACACCTTC. It yields the protein CASSLMASQNYGYTF. The V gene is TRBV7-9, the J gene TRBJ1-2; D unclear. CDR1 is SEHNR, CDR2 FQNEAQ, per germline (reference sequence). The CDR3 sequence is 15 residues long. Trimming removed 3 bases at V and 2 bases at J, with 13 bases between.